The next 9 T cell receptor beta chains were all read from a single sample in a study of blood T cell repertoires in COVID-19. Using immunoSEQ multiplex PCR, the repertoire was profiled, and TCRdb retains in-frame clones only, with some absent. This table has around 150,000 clones, over 80% appearing once. Material: PBMCs or T cells enriched from blood (not recorded which). The receptors originated from a woman in her sixties who had recovered from COVID-19.

This chain joins TRBV30 and TRBJ1-2; 7 bases are shared with TRBD1. CDR3 size: 14 residues. Trimming removed 7 bases from V and 7 bases from J; junction bases left unmatched: 15. Per germline, CDR1 GTSNPN and CDR2 SVGIG (reference sequence). The CDR3 DNA is TGTGCCTTCGGGACAGCTCTCTATCGTAGTGGCTACACCTTC. This translates into CAFGTALYRSGYTF.

The CDR3 spells CASSVDQQETQYF. The CDR3 DNA reads TGTGCCAGCAGCGTAGACCAGCAAGAGACCCAGTACTTC. V gene TRBV9 combines with J gene TRBJ2-5; D gene unclear. CDR3 length: 13 amino acids. With 0 bases removed from V and 2 bases from J, the gap between germline ends came to 5 bases. Looked up from germline, CDR1 is SGDLS and CDR2 is YYNGEE. The full variable domain, in which reference TRBV9 and TRBJ2-5 provide the parts outside the CDR3, is DSGVTQTPKHLITATGQRVTLRCSPRSGDLSVYWYQQSLDQGLQFLIQYYNGEERAKGNILERFSAQQFPDLHSELNLSSLELGDSALYFCASSVDQQETQYFGPGTRLLVL.

CDR3 in amino acids: CASSKGTGASSTDTQYF. The CDR3, as DNA: TGTGCCAGCAGCAAAGGGACAGGGGCATCTAGCACAGATACGCAGTATTTT. V gene TRBV21-1 combines with J gene TRBJ2-3; the D segment call TRBD1 is taken from the table without a DNA check. TRBV21-1 is recorded as a pseudogene. The CDR3 is made up of 17 amino acids.

The chain is built from TRBV24-1 and TRBJ2-5, with TRBD2 matching 10 bases. Germline CDR1 is KGHDR and CDR2 is SFDVKD. The length of the CDR3 is 18 residues. V shed 5 bases, J shed 5 bases, and the junction held 16 bases outside the gene matches. CDR3 nucleotide sequence: TGTGCCACCAGTGGACGAACTAGCGGGACCTCAGCGGGGGAGACCCAGTACTTC. Its translation is CATSGRTSGTSAGETQYF.

The rearrangement uses TRBV7-9 and TRBJ1-4, with 8 nucleotides matching TRBD1. Germline CDR1 SEHNR, CDR2 FQNEAQ (reference sequence). This CDR3 contains 17 residues. The V and J ends lost 4 bases and 8 bases, in that order; junction bases with no gene match: 15. The CDR3 here is CASSSPPPQGVGEKLFF. In nucleotides, the CDR3 is TGTGCCAGCAGCTCACCTCCGCCACAGGGGGTAGGGGAAAAACTGTTTTTT.

The gene calls are TRBV2 and TRBJ1-5, with D possibly matching TRBD1 (5 bases). V lost 6 bases and J 4 bases, leaving 19 bases between the germline ends. Germline V gene sequence: CDR1 SNHLY, CDR2 FYNNEI. The CDR3 covers 16 residues. The CDR3: CASSYLSGGDNQPQHF. The CDR3 DNA sequence: TGTGCCAGCAGCTATCTCAGCGGGGGGGATAATCAGCCCCAGCATTTT.

V is TRBV4-1 and J is TRBJ1-2; TRBD1 matches 7 bases. Germline assignment: CDR1 MGHRA and CDR2 YSYEKL. The CDR3 sequence is 15 residues long. V shed 6 bases, J shed 2 bases, and the junction held 9 bases outside the gene matches. DNA for the CDR3: TGCGCCAGCAGGTCCCCGGGACAGCGAAACTATGGCTACACCTTC. Encoded protein: CASRSPGQRNYGYTF.

The table lists this clone with a few counts. The V call is TRBV28, the J call TRBJ1-1; tentative D call: TRBD1 (6 bases). Germline assignment: CDR1 MDHEN and CDR2 SYDVKM. Trimming took off 8 bases at V and 5 bases at J, with 12 bases between the two ends. The CDR3 runs to 12 residues. CDR3 in DNA: TGTGCCAGCCGAGGGGGAGGGACTGAAGCTTTCTTT. It codes for CASRGGGTEAFF. Together with reference TRBV28 and TRBJ1-1, the CDR3 gives the full variable domain: DVKVTQSSRYLVKRTGEKVFLECVQDMDHENMFWYRQDPGLGLRLIYFSYDVKMKEKGDIPEGYSVSREKKERFSLILESASTNQTSMYLCASRGGGTEAFFGQGTRLTVV.

The V call is TRBV7-2, the J call TRBJ1-4; weak D call: TRBD1 (6 bases). Germline CDR1 reads SGHTA; CDR2 reads FQGNSA. The CDR3 loop spans 15 amino acids. Trimming shortened V by 5 bases and J by 6 bases, and 16 bases separated the two germline ends. CDR3 in amino acids: CASSLQGTRHEKLFF. The CDR3 coding sequence is TGTGCCAGCAGCCTACAGGGAACTCGTCATGAAAAACTGTTTTTT. The full variable domain, its missing parts supplied by reference TRBV7-2 and TRBJ1-4, is GAGVSQSPSNKVTEKGKDVELRCDPISGHTALYWYRQSLGQGLEFLIYFQGNSAPDKSGLPSDRFSAERTGGSVSTLTIQRTQQEDSAVYLCASSLQGTRHEKLFFGSGTQLSVL.